The rows below give T cell receptor beta chains drawn from one sample of a study of T-cell memory formation after mild COVID-19. TCRdb analysed the 5' RACE reads with MiXCR anew, one entry per CDR3 protein. The sample has about 430,000 distinct CDR3 sequences, about a sixth seen once. The sample comprised PBMCs or a T cell subset sorted from them (not recorded which). The source of these receptors is a man younger than 35 who had mild COVID-19 (a few samples of this study predate the infection). Cell type and time point are not known. CDR3s leave out the opening cysteine and the closing phenylalanine or tryptophan.

cdr3_aa,v_call,j_call
ATGRLNTEAF,TRBV10-3,TRBJ1-1
SEQRGGPGTDTQY,TRBV20-1,TRBJ2-3
ASRSDGTDIYGYT,TRBV12-3/TRBV12-4,TRBJ1-2
ASSQEVRYGYT,TRBV4-2,TRBJ1-2
ASTAEGASYNSPLH,TRBV5-1,TRBJ1-6
ASSLELAGGGNEQF,TRBV5-1,TRBJ2-1
SARSRDGNTEAF,TRBV20-1,TRBJ1-1
ASSFFDSGNTIY,TRBV7-9,TRBJ1-3
ASSQRDRGGTEAF,TRBV4-1,TRBJ1-1
ASSPPALAGRTQY,TRBV18,TRBJ2-3
ASSRRSTEAF,TRBV23-1,TRBJ1-1
ASSLLGQVMSPLH,TRBV27,TRBJ1-6
SVAGGLGEQY,TRBV29-1,TRBJ2-7
ASSQVAGGAGYT,TRBV3-1,TRBJ1-2
ASSLAGTPPGELF,TRBV5-4,TRBJ2-2
ASSLTSLGELF,TRBV2,TRBJ2-2
SASDRRNEKLF,TRBV20-1,TRBJ1-4
ASGGLAGTDTQY,TRBV10-1,TRBJ2-3
ASSFVQTNEKLF,TRBV11-2,TRBJ1-4
ASTTPGNTGTEQF,TRBV6-5,TRBJ2-1
ASDLRGTTGNTIY,TRBV7-9,TRBJ1-3